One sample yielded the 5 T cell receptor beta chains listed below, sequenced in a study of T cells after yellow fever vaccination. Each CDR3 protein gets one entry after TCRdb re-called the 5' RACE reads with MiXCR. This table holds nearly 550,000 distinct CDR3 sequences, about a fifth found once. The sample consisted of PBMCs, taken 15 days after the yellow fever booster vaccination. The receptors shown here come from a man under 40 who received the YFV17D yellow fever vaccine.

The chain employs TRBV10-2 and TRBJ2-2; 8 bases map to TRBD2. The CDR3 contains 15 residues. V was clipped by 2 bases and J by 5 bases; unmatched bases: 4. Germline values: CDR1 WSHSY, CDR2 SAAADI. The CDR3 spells CASSEAAGGTGELFF. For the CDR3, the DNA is TGCGCCAGCAGTGAGGCGGCGGGAGGAACCGGGGAGCTGTTTTTT.

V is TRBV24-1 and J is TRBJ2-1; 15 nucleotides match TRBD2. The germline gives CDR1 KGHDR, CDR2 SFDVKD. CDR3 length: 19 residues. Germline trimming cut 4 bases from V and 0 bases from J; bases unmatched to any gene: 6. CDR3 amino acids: CATSDPGLAGGLSYNEQFF. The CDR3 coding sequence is TGTGCCACCAGTGACCCGGGACTAGCGGGAGGACTCTCCTACAATGAGCAGTTCTTC.

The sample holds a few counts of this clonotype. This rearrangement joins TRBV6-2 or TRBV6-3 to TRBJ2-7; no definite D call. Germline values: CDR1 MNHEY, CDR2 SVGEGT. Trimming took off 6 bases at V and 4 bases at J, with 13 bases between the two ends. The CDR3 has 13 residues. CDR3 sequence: CASRDPKRYEQYF. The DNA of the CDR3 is TGTGCCAGCAGGGATCCAAAACGATACGAGCAGTACTTC.

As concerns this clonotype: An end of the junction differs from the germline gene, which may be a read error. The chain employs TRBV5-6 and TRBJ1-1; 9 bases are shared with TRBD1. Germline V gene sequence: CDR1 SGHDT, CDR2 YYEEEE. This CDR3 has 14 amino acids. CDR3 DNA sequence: TGTGCCAGCGGCTTGGGGACAGGGCTGACTGAAGCTTTCTTT. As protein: CASGLGTGLTEAFF.

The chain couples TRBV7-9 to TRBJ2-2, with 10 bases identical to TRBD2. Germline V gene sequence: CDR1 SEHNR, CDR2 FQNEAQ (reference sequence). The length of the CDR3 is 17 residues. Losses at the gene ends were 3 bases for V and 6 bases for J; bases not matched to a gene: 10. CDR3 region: CASSFSPSGRGPGELFF. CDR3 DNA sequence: TGTGCCAGCAGCTTTTCGCCGAGCGGGAGGGGGCCCGGGGAGCTGTTTTTT. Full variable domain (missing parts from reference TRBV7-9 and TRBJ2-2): DTGVSQNPRHKITKRGQNVTFRCDPISEHNRLYWYRQTLGQGPEFLTYFQNEAQLEKSRLLSDRFSAERPKGSFSTLEIQRTEQGDSAMYLCASSFSPSGRGPGELFFGEGSRLTVL.